This is a list of T cell receptor beta chains from one sample in a study of T-cell reconstitution after alpha-beta-depleted transplantation in children. From the PCR reads, TCRdb called clonotypes with MiXCR, one entry per CDR3 protein. Counted here are approximately 510,000 distinct CDR3 sequences, approximately 20% occurring once; the ten biggest clones make up roughly 3.3%. The sample was PBMCs from the stem cell graft donor, taken from the stem cell graft. The source is a human donor who donated a stem cell graft to a child with acute lymphoblastic leukemia. Each CDR3 is given with its conserved first and last residue. The D gene is left open where the match is weak. Rows may omit the clone size; those that give it use once, few, many or a size class.

size,V,D,J,DNA,CDR3
few,TRBV20-1,.,TRBJ2-1,TGCAGTGCTAGAGATCATGATAGCGGAGTCTCCTACAATGAGCAGTTCTTC,CSARDHDSGVSYNEQFF
few,TRBV20-1,TRBD2,TRBJ2-7,TGCAGTGCTAGCGACAACGGGGGGTCCTACGAGCAGTACTTC,CSASDNGGSYEQYF
.,TRBV7-9,TRBD1,TRBJ2-3,TGTGCCAGCATCGAACTACAGGGGGCAGATACGCAGTATTTT,CASIELQGADTQYF
few,TRBV5-1,.,TRBJ2-2,TGCGCCAGCAGCTTGTGGACGGAGGGTACCGGGGAGCTGTTTTTT,CASSLWTEGTGELFF
few,TRBV6-2/TRBV6-3,.,TRBJ2-3,TGTGCCAGCAGTTACGGCGCGGACTTGGGAGATACGCAGTATTTT,CASSYGADLGDTQYF
few,TRBV27,.,TRBJ2-5,TGTGCCAGCAGTTTATCGACCCGGGGGCAGAAGGAGACCCAGTACTTC,CASSLSTRGQKETQYF
.,TRBV5-1,.,TRBJ2-4,TGCGCCAGCAGCTTGGGGCACCCTGAGGGAAACATTCAGTACTTC,CASSLGHPEGNIQYF
few,TRBV20-1,.,TRBJ1-5,TGCAGTGCGGCACCCTTCGGGAGGTCGAATCAGCCCCAGCATTTT,CSAAPFGRSNQPQHF
few,TRBV5-1,TRBD2,TRBJ2-7,TGCGCCAGCAGCCCTTCCGTGGGGCTAGCGGGTAGGGAGCAGTACTTC,CASSPSVGLAGREQYF
few,TRBV20-1,.,TRBJ1-2,TGCAGTGCTAGAGGAGTGTCCGGTCCTAACTATGGCTACACCTTC,CSARGVSGPNYGYTF
.,TRBV29-1,.,TRBJ2-6,TGCAGCGTTCTGAGAAGCTCTGGGGCCAACGTCCTGACTTTC,CSVLRSSGANVLTF
few,TRBV12-3/TRBV12-4,TRBD2,TRBJ2-3,TGTGCCAGCAGCAATCTAGCGGGAGGTTTCACAGATACGCAGTATTTT,CASSNLAGGFTDTQYF
few,TRBV7-9,TRBD2,TRBJ2-7,TGTGCCAGCAGCTTAGCCGGGACTAGCGGGAGTAACTACGAGCAGTACTTC,CASSLAGTSGSNYEQYF
few,TRBV7-3,TRBD2,TRBJ2-2,TGTGCCAGCAGCTTAAGGCTAGCGGTCACCGGGGAGCTGTTTTTT,CASSLRLAVTGELFF
few,TRBV5-6,TRBD1,TRBJ2-3,TGTGCCAGCAGCTTCTCTGGACAGGGAAACACAGATACGCAGTATTTT,CASSFSGQGNTDTQYF
many,TRBV11-2,.,TRBJ2-7,TGTGCCAGCAGTGGCGGGGCCTACGAGCAGTACTTC,CASSGGAYEQYF
.,TRBV4-2,TRBD2,TRBJ2-7,TGTGCCAGCAGCCAACCTAGCGGGAACTACGAGCAGTACTTC,CASSQPSGNYEQYF
few,TRBV5-1,.,TRBJ1-1,TGCGCCAGCAGCTTGGAACCGGGCACTGAAGCTTTCTTT,CASSLEPGTEAFF
once,TRBV27,.,TRBJ1-2,TGTGCCAGCAGTCCTTCGGGATCGGTATACTATGGCTACACCTTC,CASSPSGSVYYGYTF
few,TRBV27,TRBD2,TRBJ2-7,TGTGCCAGCAGTTCGCTTGGGGAGGGATACTCCTACGAGCAGTACTTC,CASSSLGEGYSYEQYF
.,TRBV12-3/TRBV12-4,TRBD1,TRBJ1-6,TGTGCCAGCAGCTTACAGGGGACACTCCACTTT,CASSLQGTLHF
few,TRBV18,.,TRBJ2-2,TGTGCCAGCTCACCACCCTCAAGCACCGGGGAGCTGTTTTTT,CASSPPSSTGELFF
few,TRBV28,TRBD2,TRBJ2-7,TGTGCCAGCAGTTCACCAGGGTCGGGAGGGCCATACGAGCAGTACTTC,CASSSPGSGGPYEQYF
few,TRBV5-1,.,TRBJ1-2,TGCGCCAGCAGCTTGGGCCGTGGGGCAGACCTTAACTATGGCTACACCTTC,CASSLGRGADLNYGYTF
.,TRBV11-1,TRBD2,TRBJ2-7,TGTGCCAGCAGCTTAGTGGGGCTAGCGGGACCCCAGAGCTCCTACGAGCAGTACTTC,CASSLVGLAGPQSSYEQYF
.,TRBV3-1,TRBD2,TRBJ2-1,TGTGCCAGCAGCCACGAGGGACTAGCGGTATACAATGAGCAGTTCTTC,CASSHEGLAVYNEQFF
few,TRBV19,.,TRBJ2-3,TGTGCCAGTAATTGGAGGAGCACAGATACGCAGTATTTT,CASNWRSTDTQYF
.,TRBV5-1,.,TRBJ2-3,TGCGCCAGCAGCTCGATGATCCGGACAGATACGCAGTATTTT,CASSSMIRTDTQYF
many,TRBV7-9,TRBD1,TRBJ1-4,TGTGCCAGCAGCTTTCTACAGGGGAATGAAAAACTGTTTTTT,CASSFLQGNEKLFF
few,TRBV29-1,TRBD1,TRBJ2-7,TGCAGCGCCGGACAGGGCACCGAGCAGTACTTC,CSAGQGTEQYF
.,TRBV4-1,TRBD1,TRBJ1-5,TGCGCCAGCAGCACCCGGGACAGGGACAATCAGCCCCAGCATTTT,CASSTRDRDNQPQHF
.,TRBV5-1,.,TRBJ2-5,TGCGCCAGCAGCTTGGTGGTGGTCGAAGAGACCCAGTACTTC,CASSLVVVEETQYF
many,TRBV3-1,TRBD2,TRBJ2-3,TGTGCCAGCCGCGGACTAGCGGCTGATACGCAGTATTTT,CASRGLAADTQYF
.,TRBV19,.,TRBJ2-1,TGTGCCAGTAGTATAGCAGCTGGGGAGGCTCTGATCTACAATGAGCAGTTCTTC,CASSIAAGEALIYNEQFF
few,TRBV5-1,.,TRBJ1-2,TGCGCCAGCAGCTTGGCCCCAGGGGACGACTACTATGGCTACACCTTC,CASSLAPGDDYYGYTF
few,TRBV7-9,.,TRBJ2-1,TGTGCCAGCAGCCCCTCCGGGACGGCGACCTACAATGAGCAGTTCTTC,CASSPSGTATYNEQFF
.,TRBV25-1,.,TRBJ2-7,TGTGCCAGCAGTGAAATAGGTGGGGGGGCCGTTGGATACGAGCAGTACTTC,CASSEIGGGAVGYEQYF
few,TRBV25-1,TRBD2,TRBJ2-3,TGTGCCAGCAGCCCAAAGCCAGCGGGAGTCACAGATACGCAGTATTTT,CASSPKPAGVTDTQYF
few,TRBV3-1,.,TRBJ2-1,TGTGCCAGCAGCCATAGGGGCATCCCTAGCTCCTACAATGAGCAGTTCTTC,CASSHRGIPSSYNEQFF
.,TRBV12-3/TRBV12-4,TRBD2,TRBJ2-7,TGTGCCAGCAGTTTATTACTAGCGACCTACGAGCAGTACTTC,CASSLLLATYEQYF
few,TRBV5-1,TRBD2,TRBJ2-1,TGCGCCAGCAGCCCCGCCCTAGCGGGCAATGAGCAGTTCTTC,CASSPALAGNEQFF
.,TRBV4-1,TRBD2,TRBJ2-5,TGCGCCAGCAGCCAAGGGGCCGGGACTAGCGGGAGGGCCGGAGAGACCCAGTACTTC,CASSQGAGTSGRAGETQYF
few,TRBV6-5,TRBD1,TRBJ1-2,TGTGCCAGCAGTTACTCGGGACAGGGTTCAGGGGCTAACTATGGCTACACCTTC,CASSYSGQGSGANYGYTF
.,TRBV5-1,.,TRBJ1-6,TGCGCCAGCAGCTTGGAGGCCCCGATTCCCCTCCACTTT,CASSLEAPIPLHF
many,TRBV5-1,TRBD1,TRBJ1-5,TGTGCCAGCAGTTTGGGACAGGGTGATCAGCCCCAGCATTTT,CASSLGQGDQPQHF
.,TRBV12-3/TRBV12-4,TRBD2,TRBJ2-3,TGTGCCAGCAGCCACGAGGGGACTAGGACTTACACAGATACGCAGTATTTT,CASSHEGTRTYTDTQYF
few,TRBV15,TRBD2,TRBJ2-2,TGTGCCACCAGCCCGGTAGCGGGGTCCGGGGAGCTGTTTTTT,CATSPVAGSGELFF
.,TRBV28,TRBD1,TRBJ1-1,TGTGCCAGCAGTGACAGAGGGGGCGCGGGGAGCACTGAAGCTTTCTTT,CASSDRGGAGSTEAFF
.,TRBV6-1,TRBD2,TRBJ2-7,TGTGCCAGCAGTGGAGAACTAGCGGGGATTTACTACGAGCAGTACTTC,CASSGELAGIYYEQYF
many,TRBV12-3/TRBV12-4,TRBD2,TRBJ2-3,TGTGCCATCCTCACAAGCGGGAGTTTTACAGATACGCAGTATTTT,CAILTSGSFTDTQYF
few,TRBV19,.,TRBJ1-4,TGTGCCAGTAGTGCAACCGCAACTAATGAAAAACTGTTTTTT,CASSATATNEKLFF
.,TRBV6-1,.,TRBJ1-2,TGTGCCAGCAGCCCCGGGGGGTATCATGGCTACACCTTC,CASSPGGYHGYTF
few,TRBV20-1,.,TRBJ2-7,TGCAGTGCTCACGACACCCCCTACGAGCAGTACTTC,CSAHDTPYEQYF
.,TRBV2,.,TRBJ2-1,TGTGCCAGCAGTGAGCCCGGGGACGTCCGGAATGAGCAGTTCTTC,CASSEPGDVRNEQFF